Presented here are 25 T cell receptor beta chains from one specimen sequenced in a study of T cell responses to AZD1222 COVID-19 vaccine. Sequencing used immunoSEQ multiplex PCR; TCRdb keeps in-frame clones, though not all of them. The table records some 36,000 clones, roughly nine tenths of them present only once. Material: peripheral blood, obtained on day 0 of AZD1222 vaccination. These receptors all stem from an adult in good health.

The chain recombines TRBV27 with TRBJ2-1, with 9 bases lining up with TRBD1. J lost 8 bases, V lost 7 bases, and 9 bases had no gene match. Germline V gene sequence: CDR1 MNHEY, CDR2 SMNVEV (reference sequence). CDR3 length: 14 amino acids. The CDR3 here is CASTDPGTGYEQFF. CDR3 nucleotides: TGTGCCAGCACAGACCCCGGGACAGGGTATGAGCAGTTCTTC.

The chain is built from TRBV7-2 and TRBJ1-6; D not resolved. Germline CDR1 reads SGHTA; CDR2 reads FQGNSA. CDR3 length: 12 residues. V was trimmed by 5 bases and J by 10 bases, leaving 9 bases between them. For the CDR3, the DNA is TGTGCCAGCAGCCTCCTTGGCTCACCCCTCCACTTT. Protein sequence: CASSLLGSPLHF.

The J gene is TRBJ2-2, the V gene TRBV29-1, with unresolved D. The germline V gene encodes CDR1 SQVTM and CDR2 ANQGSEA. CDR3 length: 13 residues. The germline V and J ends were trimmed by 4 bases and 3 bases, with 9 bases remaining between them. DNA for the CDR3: TGCAGCGTTGCCGGGTCCTACACCGGGGAGCTGTTTTTT. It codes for CSVAGSYTGELFF.

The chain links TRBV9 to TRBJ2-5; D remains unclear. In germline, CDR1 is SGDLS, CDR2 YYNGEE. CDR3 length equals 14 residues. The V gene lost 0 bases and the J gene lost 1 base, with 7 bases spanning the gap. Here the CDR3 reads CASSVGLTQETQYF. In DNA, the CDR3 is TGTGCCAGCAGCGTAGGACTCACCCAAGAGACCCAGTACTTC. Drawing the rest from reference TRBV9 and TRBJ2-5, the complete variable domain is DSGVTQTPKHLITATGQRVTLRCSPRSGDLSVYWYQQSLDQGLQFLIQYYNGEERAKGNILERFSAQQFPDLHSELNLSSLELGDSALYFCASSVGLTQETQYFGPGTRLLVL.

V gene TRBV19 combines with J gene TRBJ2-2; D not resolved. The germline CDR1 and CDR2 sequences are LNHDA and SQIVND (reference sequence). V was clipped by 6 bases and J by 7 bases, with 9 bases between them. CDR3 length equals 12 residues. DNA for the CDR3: TGTGCCAGTAGACAAATTGGCGGGGAGCTGTTTTTT. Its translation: CASRQIGGELFF.

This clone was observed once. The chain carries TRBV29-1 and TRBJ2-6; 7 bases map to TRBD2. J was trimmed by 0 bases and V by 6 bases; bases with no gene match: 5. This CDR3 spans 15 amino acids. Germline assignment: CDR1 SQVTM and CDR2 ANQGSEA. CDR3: CSVGGGNSGANVLTF. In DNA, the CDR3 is TGCAGCGTCGGGGGAGGGAACTCTGGGGCCAACGTCCTGACTTTC.

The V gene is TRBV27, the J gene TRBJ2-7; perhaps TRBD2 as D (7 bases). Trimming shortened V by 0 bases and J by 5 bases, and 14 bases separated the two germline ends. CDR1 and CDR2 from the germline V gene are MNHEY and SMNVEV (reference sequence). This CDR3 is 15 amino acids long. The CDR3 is CASSLSGGPGHEQYF. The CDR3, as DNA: TGTGCCAGCAGTTTATCGGGGGGGCCGGGTCACGAGCAGTACTTC.

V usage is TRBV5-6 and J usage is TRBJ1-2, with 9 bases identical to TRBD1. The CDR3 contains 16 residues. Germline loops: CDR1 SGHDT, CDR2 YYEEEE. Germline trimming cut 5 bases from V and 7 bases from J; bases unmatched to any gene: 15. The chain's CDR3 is CASRSPGTGSPGGYTF. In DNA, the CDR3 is TGTGCCAGCAGGTCTCCCGGGACAGGGTCCCCTGGTGGCTACACCTTC.

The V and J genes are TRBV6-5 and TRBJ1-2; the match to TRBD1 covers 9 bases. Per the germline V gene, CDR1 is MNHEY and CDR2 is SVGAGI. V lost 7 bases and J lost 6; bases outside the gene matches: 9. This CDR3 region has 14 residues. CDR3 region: CASTTGTGLDGYTF. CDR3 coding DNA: TGTGCCAGCACCACAGGGACAGGGTTGGATGGCTACACCTTC.

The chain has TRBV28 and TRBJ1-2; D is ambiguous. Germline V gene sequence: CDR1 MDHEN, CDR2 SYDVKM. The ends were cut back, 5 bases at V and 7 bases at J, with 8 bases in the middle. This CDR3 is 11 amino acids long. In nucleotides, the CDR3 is TGTGCCAGCAGTGACTTCCGTGGCTACACCTTC. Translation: CASSDFRGYTF.

This chain's CDR3 is CTSSQAHERGNSTDTQYF. DNA of the CDR3: TGCACCAGCAGCCAAGCCCATGAGCGGGGGAATAGCACAGATACGCAGTATTTT. V gene TRBV1 combines with J gene TRBJ2-3; the listed D gene, TRBD2, was not tested against the DNA. TRBV1 counts as a pseudogene. The CDR3 has 18 amino acids.

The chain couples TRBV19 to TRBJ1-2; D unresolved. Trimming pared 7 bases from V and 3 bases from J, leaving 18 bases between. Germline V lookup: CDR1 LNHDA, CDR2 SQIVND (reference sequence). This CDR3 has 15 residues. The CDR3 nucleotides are TGTGCCAGTACAACCGCGTCGGGGAGCGACTATGGCTACACCTTC. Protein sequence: CASTTASGSDYGYTF.

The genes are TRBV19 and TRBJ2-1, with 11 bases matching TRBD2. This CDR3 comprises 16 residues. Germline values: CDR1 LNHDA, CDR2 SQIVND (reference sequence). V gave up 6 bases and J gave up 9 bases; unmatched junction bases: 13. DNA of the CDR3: TGTGCCAGTAGCGCATTACTAGCGGGGGAGGGGGCTGAGCAGTTCTTC. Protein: CASSALLAGEGAEQFF.

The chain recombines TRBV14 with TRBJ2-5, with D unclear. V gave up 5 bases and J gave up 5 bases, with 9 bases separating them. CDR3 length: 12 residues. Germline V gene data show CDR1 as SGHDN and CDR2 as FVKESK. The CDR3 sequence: CASSWARETQYF. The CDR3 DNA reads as TGTGCCAGCAGCTGGGCGCGGGAGACCCAGTACTTC.

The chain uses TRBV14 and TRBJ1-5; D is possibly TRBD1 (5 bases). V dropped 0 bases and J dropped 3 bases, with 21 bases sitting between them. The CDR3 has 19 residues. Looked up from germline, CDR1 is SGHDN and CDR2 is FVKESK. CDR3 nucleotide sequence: TGTGCCAGCAGCCAAGATCGTCGGCAGGGAAATACAATCAATCAGCCCCAGCATTTT. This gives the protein CASSQDRRQGNTINQPQHF.

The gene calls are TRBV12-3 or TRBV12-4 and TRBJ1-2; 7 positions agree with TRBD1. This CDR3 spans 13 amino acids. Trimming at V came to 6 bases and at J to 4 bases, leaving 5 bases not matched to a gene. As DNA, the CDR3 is TGTGCCAGCAGCAAAGGGACAGCCTATGGCTACACCTTC. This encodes CASSKGTAYGYTF.

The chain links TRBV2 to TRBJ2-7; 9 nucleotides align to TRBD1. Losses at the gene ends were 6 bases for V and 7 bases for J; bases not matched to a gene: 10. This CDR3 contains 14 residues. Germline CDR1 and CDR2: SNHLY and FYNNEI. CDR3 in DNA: TGTGCCAGCAGGGAGGGACAGGGTTACTTAGAGCAGTACTTC. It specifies CASREGQGYLEQYF.

CDR3 nucleotide sequence: TGTGCCATCAGTGAGTCGATTGGGGCAGGTGGAAGTGGAAACACCATATATTTT. Translation gives CAISESIGAGGSGNTIYF. The genes are TRBV10-3 and TRBJ1-3, with TRBD1 as a possible D gene (5 bases). The ends were cut back, 0 bases at V and 3 bases at J, with 18 bases in the middle. The CDR3 runs to 18 residues. CDR1 is ENHRY, CDR2 SYGVKD, per germline.

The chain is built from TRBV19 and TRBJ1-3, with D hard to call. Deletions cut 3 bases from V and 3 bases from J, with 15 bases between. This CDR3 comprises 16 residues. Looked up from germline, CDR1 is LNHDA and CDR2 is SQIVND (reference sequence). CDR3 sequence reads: CASSMGGGYLGNTIYF. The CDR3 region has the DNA TGTGCCAGTAGTATGGGTGGCGGATATCTTGGAAACACCATATATTTT. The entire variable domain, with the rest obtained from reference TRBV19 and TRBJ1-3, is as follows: DGGITQSPKYLFRKEGQNVTLSCEQNLNHDAMYWYRQDPGQGLRLIYYSQIVNDFQKGDIAEGYSVSREKKESFPLTVTSAQKNPTAFYLCASSMGGGYLGNTIYFGEGSWLTVV.

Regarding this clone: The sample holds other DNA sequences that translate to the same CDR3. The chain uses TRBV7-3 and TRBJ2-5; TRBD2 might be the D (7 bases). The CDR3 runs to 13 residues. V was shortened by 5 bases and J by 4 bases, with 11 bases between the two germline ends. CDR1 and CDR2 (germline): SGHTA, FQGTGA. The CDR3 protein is CASSPGGRETQYF. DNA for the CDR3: TGTGCCAGCAGCCCGGGGGGCCGAGAGACCCAGTACTTC.

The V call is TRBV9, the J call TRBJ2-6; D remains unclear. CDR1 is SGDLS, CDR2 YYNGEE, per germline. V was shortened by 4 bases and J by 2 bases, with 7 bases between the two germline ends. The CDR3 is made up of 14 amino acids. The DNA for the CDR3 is TGTGCCAGCAGCCCCCCGACTGGGGCCAACGTCCTGACTTTC. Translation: CASSPPTGANVLTF.

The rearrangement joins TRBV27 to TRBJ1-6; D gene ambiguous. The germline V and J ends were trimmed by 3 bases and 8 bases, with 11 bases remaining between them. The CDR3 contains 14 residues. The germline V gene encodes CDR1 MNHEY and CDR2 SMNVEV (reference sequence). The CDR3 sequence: CASSFRQRDSPLHF. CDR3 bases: TGTGCCAGCAGTTTTCGTCAGCGAGATTCACCCCTCCACTTT.

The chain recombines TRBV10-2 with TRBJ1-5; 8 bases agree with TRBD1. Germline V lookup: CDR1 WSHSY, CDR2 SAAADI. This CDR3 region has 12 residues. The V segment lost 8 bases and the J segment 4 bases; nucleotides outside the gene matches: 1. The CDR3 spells CASRTGNQPQHF. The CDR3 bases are TGCGCCAGCCGGACAGGGAATCAGCCCCAGCATTTT.

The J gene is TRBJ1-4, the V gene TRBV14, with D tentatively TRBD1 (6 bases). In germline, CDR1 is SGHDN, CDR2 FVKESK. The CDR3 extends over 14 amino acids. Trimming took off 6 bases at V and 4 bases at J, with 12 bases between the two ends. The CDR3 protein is CASSSTGFNEKLFF. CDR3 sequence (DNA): TGTGCCAGCAGTAGCACAGGGTTTAATGAAAAACTGTTTTTT.

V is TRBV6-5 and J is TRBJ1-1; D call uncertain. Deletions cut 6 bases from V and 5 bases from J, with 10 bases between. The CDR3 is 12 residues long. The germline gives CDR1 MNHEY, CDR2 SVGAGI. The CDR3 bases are TGTGCCAGCAGGTCGGCCTTAACTGAAGCTTTCTTT. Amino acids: CASRSALTEAFF.